This TCR beta chain originates from a study of T cell responses to AZD1222 COVID-19 vaccine. Study-wide findings and caveats: Spike was spanned by vaccine-associated CD4 TCRs, with dominance at 160-218 and 743-854.

The method was immunoSEQ multiplex PCR; TCRdb's version includes in-frame clones alone and lacks a portion of them. This table has 100,000 to 150,000 clones, more than 80% appearing once. Comment on this clone: The antigen is undetermined.

Germline V CDR1 and CDR2: SEHNR, FQNEAQ (reference sequence). The CDR3 totals 16 residues. The J segment lost 3 bases and the V segment lost 5 bases, leaving 9 bases of the junction unmatched. The sequence was obtained from an adult in good health. This material consisted of peripheral blood, taken on day 0 of AZD1222 vaccination. The genes are TRBV7-9 and TRBJ2-1; 8 nucleotides align to TRBD1. The CDR3 sequence is CASSPMTGQGYNEQFF. The CDR3 coding sequence is TGTGCCAGCAGCCCGATGACAGGACAGGGCTACAATGAGCAGTTCTTC.